This T cell receptor beta chain was recovered during a study of identical twins. Findings and caveats of the study: The abundant beta clonotypes from cord blood had fewer insertions, and memory repertoires had none of this.

This clonotype was seen many times. Its antigen is undetermined. Unique molecular identifiers were in the cDNA, with template-switch universal primer binding. TCRdb ran MiXCR on the 5' RACE reads and lists one entry per CDR3 protein. The data show 200,000 to 250,000 distinct CDR3 sequences, 9.5% to 15% seen once. These sequences were also reported in another study, on yellow fever vaccine responses in identical twins.

Sequenced sample: memory (CD45RO+) T cells sorted from blood. The clonotype comes from a woman younger than 30 in good health.

The CDR3 DNA reads as TGCAGTGCTCTTCCGGGACAGGGTATGTTTGGTGAGCAGTTCTTC. Translated: CSALPGQGMFGEQFF. This sequence joins TRBV20-1 and TRBJ2-1, with 9 bases matching TRBD1. Germline-derived CDR1 and CDR2 are DFQATT and SNEGSKA (reference sequence). Trimming removed 5 bases from V and 9 bases from J; junction bases left unmatched: 14. The CDR3 is made up of 15 amino acids.